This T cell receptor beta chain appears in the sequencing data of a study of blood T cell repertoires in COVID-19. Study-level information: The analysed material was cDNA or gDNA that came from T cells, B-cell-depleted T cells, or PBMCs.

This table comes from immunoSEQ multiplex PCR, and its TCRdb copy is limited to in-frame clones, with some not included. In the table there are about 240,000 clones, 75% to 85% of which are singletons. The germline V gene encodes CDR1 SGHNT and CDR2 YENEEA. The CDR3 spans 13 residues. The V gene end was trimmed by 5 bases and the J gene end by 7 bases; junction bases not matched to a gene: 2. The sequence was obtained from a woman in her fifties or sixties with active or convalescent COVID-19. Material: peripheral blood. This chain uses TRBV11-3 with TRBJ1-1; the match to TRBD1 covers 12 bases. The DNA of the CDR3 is TGTGCCAGCAGCGGGACAGGGGGCTTTGAAGCTTTCTTT. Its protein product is CASSGTGGFEAFF.